The sequence of this T cell receptor (beta chain) was determined in a study of cytomegalovirus exposure and HLA in healthy donors. Regarding the study as a whole: The study reported that TCR beta sequences accurately predicted HLA-A and HLA-B alleles in most subjects. Associated with cytomegalovirus, according to the listing, were 150 to 200 TCR beta chains.

This CDR3 is 15 amino acids long. Germline V CDR1 and CDR2: PRHDT, FYEKMQ (reference sequence). The sample holds one count of this clone. What it recognizes is unknown. The junction and the germline gene differ at one end; a read error may be behind it. 13 Jbeta primers and 60 Vbeta primers were used for the PCR. Assay: immunoSEQ multiplex PCR; the TCRdb copy retains only in-frame clones and omits some. Of 150,000 to 200,000 clones detected, 85% appear once; the ten largest clones hold 1%. The sequenced material came from PBMCs. The V call is TRBV13, the J call TRBJ1-2, with D possibly TRBD1 on 6 matching bases. The origin of this receptor is a boy aged 2 to 10 in good health and CMV-seronegative. CDR3: CASSLGGLQNYGYTF. DNA for the CDR3: TGTGCCAGCAGCCTAGGGGGACTGCAGAACTATGGCTACACCTTC.